A selection of T cell receptor beta chains follows, all from one sample in a study of early T cells in non-severe SARS-CoV-2 infection. MiXCR, run by TCRdb on the 5' RACE reads, gives a single entry per CDR3 protein. The table lists 54,000 or so distinct CDR3 sequences, about 12% of them singletons. Sequenced input: whole blood. Receptor source: an adult who was a healthcare worker with PCR-confirmed SARS-CoV-2 infection or an uninfected control (not recorded which). The CDR3 runs from the conserved cysteine through the conserved F or W. D genes are given only for firm matches. Not all rows give a size; the values are once, few, many and, for expanded clones, a class.

v_call,d_call,j_call,clone_size,cdr3_aa,cdr3_nt
TRBV27,NA,TRBJ1-1,medium-sized,CASSFTNRADTEAFF,TGTGCCAGCAGTTTTACTAACAGGGCGGACACTGAAGCTTTCTTT
TRBV6-5,TRBD1,TRBJ1-2,once,CASSYDPGGHYGYTF,TGTGCCAGCAGTTACGATCCAGGGGGACACTATGGCTACACCTTC
TRBV29-1,TRBD1,TRBJ2-7,few,CSVAAPRDRGIYEQYF,TGCAGCGTTGCAGCCCCCCGGGACAGGGGAATCTACGAGCAGTACTTC
TRBV5-1,NA,TRBJ2-7,few,CASRGEQYF,TGCGCCAGCAGGGGCGAGCAGTACTTC
TRBV20-1,NA,TRBJ1-5,NA,CSASSGDQPQHF,TGCAGTGCTAGCAGCGGAGATCAGCCCCAGCATTTT
TRBV28,NA,TRBJ2-2,many,CASSLANRAAGELFF,TGTGCCAGCAGTCTGGCAAACAGGGCGGCCGGGGAGCTGTTTTTT
TRBV27,TRBD2,TRBJ2-3,NA,CASSSPSGGPTDTQYF,TGTGCCAGCAGCTCCCCCAGCGGGGGACCCACAGATACGCAGTATTTT
TRBV18,NA,TRBJ1-1,few,CASSTPGNTEAFF,TGTGCCAGCTCTACTCCTGGGAACACTGAAGCTTTCTTT
TRBV7-8,NA,TRBJ2-5,NA,CASSPVRAGIKETQYF,TGTGCCAGCAGCCCGGTACGCGCGGGGATCAAAGAGACCCAGTACTTC
TRBV12-3/TRBV12-4,NA,TRBJ2-1,NA,CASTLGGLYNEQFF,TGTGCCAGCACACTGGGGGGGCTATACAATGAGCAGTTCTTC
TRBV6-2/TRBV6-3,NA,TRBJ1-1,NA,CASSYDGGVTEAFF,TGTGCCAGCAGTTACGACGGGGGCGTCACTGAAGCTTTCTTT
TRBV4-3,NA,TRBJ2-7,many,CANPTPADSSYEQYF,TGCGCCAACCCTACCCCGGCGGACTCCTCCTACGAGCAGTACTTC
TRBV28,TRBD1,TRBJ2-7,NA,CASRDSFYEQYF,TGTGCCAGTCGGGACAGCTTCTACGAGCAGTACTTC
TRBV19,NA,TRBJ2-1,NA,CASSQRANEQFF,TGTGCCAGTAGTCAAAGGGCCAATGAGCAGTTCTTC
TRBV7-2,NA,TRBJ2-5,NA,CASSLEGTQYF,TGTGCCAGCAGCTTAGAGGGGACCCAGTACTTC
TRBV6-6,NA,TRBJ2-7,NA,CATRGARDSYEQYF,TGTGCCACACGGGGGGCCCGTGACTCCTACGAGCAGTACTTC
TRBV12-3/TRBV12-4,TRBD2,TRBJ2-2,NA,CASTRLAGVTGELFF,TGTGCCAGCACCCGACTAGCGGGAGTTACCGGGGAGCTGTTTTTT
TRBV2,NA,TRBJ1-2,NA,CASSDMESNYGYTF,TGTGCCAGCAGTGATATGGAATCGAACTATGGCTACACCTTC
TRBV5-1,TRBD2,TRBJ2-1,NA,CASSPNVGGEQFF,TGCGCCAGCAGCCCGAACGTGGGAGGGGAGCAGTTCTTC
TRBV28,TRBD1,TRBJ1-1,many,CASSPPGQGNTEAFF,TGTGCCAGCAGTCCGCCGGGACAGGGAAACACTGAAGCTTTCTTT
TRBV20-1,TRBD2,TRBJ2-5,NA,CSARDLRLAGVETQYF,TGCAGTGCTAGAGATCTAAGACTAGCGGGAGTTGAGACCCAGTACTTC
TRBV6-6,NA,TRBJ1-5,many,CASGGQPQHF,TGTGCCAGCGGGGGTCAGCCCCAGCATTTT
TRBV30,NA,TRBJ1-1,NA,CAWMTQGNTEVFF,TGTGCCTGGATGACGCAGGGGAACACTGAAGTTTTCTTT
TRBV6-2/TRBV6-3,NA,TRBJ1-2,once,CASSSGTRGGYTF,TGTGCCAGCAGCAGCGGGACCCGCGGAGGCTACACCTTC
TRBV7-6,NA,TRBJ1-2,many,CASSLEPPGTRANYGYTF,TGTGCCAGCAGCTTAGAGCCTCCGGGGACAAGAGCTAACTATGGCTACACCTTC
TRBV5-6,TRBD1,TRBJ2-3,NA,CASSPYRGFNTQYF,TGTGCCAGCAGCCCGTACAGGGGGTTTAATACGCAGTATTTT
TRBV28,NA,TRBJ1-5,NA,CAIKAGNQPQHF,TGTGCCATCAAGGCGGGCAATCAGCCCCAGCATTTT
TRBV20-1,NA,TRBJ1-2,once,CSAEDINYGYTF,TGCAGTGCCGAAGACATAAACTATGGCTACACCTTC
TRBV20-1,NA,TRBJ2-5,NA,CSASHQETQYF,TGCAGTGCTAGCCACCAAGAGACCCAGTACTTC
TRBV27,NA,TRBJ2-1,NA,CASSLSEPNEQFF,TGTGCCAGCAGTTTATCGGAACCTAATGAGCAGTTCTTC
TRBV7-2,TRBD2,TRBJ2-1,many,CASSYTGTSGGRRLNEQFF,TGTGCCAGCAGCTACACCGGGACTAGCGGGGGGCGGAGATTGAATGAGCAGTTCTTC
TRBV15,TRBD2,TRBJ2-3,few,CATSRASGARVTDTQYF,TGTGCCACCAGCAGAGCTAGCGGGGCGCGGGTCACAGATACGCAGTATTTT
TRBV7-2,TRBD2,TRBJ2-7,NA,CASSLWSGGGYEQYF,TGTGCCAGCAGCTTATGGTCGGGAGGGGGCTACGAGCAGTACTTC